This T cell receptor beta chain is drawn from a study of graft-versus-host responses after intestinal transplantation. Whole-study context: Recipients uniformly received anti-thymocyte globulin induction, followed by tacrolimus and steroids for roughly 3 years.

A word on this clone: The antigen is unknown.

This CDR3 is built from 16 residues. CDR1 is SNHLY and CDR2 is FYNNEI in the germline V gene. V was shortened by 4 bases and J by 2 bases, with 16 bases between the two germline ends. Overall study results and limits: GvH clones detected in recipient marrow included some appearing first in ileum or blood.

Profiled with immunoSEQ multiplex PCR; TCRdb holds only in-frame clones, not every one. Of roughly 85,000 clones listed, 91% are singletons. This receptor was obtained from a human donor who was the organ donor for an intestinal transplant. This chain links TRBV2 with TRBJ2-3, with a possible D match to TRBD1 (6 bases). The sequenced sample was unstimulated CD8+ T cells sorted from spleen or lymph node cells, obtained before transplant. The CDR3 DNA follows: TGTGCCAGCAGTGGGGGTCAGGACAGACACACAGATACGCAGTATTTT. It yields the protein CASSGGQDRHTDTQYF.